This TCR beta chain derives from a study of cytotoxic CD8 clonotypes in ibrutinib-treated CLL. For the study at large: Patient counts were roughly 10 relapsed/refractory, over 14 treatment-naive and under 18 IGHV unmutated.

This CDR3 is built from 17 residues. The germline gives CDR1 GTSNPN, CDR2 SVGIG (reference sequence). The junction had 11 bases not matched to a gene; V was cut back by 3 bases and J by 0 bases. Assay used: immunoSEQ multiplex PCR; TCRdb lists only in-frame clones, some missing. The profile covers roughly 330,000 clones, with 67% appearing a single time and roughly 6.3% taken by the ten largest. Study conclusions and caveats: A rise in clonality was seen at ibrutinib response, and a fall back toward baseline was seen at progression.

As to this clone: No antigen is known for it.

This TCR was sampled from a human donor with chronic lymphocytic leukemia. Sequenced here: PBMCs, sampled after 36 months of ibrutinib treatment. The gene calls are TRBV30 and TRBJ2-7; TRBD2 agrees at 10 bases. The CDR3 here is CAWRATATSGDSYEQYF. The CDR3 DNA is TGTGCCTGGAGGGCGACCGCCACTAGCGGGGACTCCTACGAGCAGTACTTC.